The sequence of this TCR beta chain was determined in a study of blood T cells in healthy people across ages. The ends were cut back, 4 bases at V and 10 bases at J, with 14 bases in the middle. This CDR3 has 13 amino acids. Germline V CDR1 and CDR2: MNHEY, SVGAGI. Sample-barcoded 5' priming and a J-beta primer mix drove a second PCR of about 6 to 12 cycles. TCRdb passed the 5' RACE reads through MiXCR, listing each CDR3 protein once. Among about 900,000 distinct CDR3 sequences, around 62% were seen once, and the ten largest hold around a quarter. The receptor's source is a man younger than 40 in good health. The source material was blood. The chain uses TRBV6-5 and TRBJ2-1; D remains ambiguous. For the CDR3, the DNA is TGTGCCAGCAGTTTATCTTGGGCGGCCGAGCAGTTCTTC. The encoded protein is CASSLSWAAEQFF.